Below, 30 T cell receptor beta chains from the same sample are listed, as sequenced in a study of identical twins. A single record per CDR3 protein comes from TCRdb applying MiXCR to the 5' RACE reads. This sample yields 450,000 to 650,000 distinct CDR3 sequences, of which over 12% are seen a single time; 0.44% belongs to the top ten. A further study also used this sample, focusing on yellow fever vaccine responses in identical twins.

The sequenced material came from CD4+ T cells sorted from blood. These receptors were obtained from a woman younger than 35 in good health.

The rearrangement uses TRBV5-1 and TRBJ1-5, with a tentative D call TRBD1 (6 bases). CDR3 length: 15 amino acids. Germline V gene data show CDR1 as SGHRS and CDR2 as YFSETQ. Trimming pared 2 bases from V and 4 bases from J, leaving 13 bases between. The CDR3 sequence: CASSFTGGVNQPQHF. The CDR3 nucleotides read TGCGCCAGCAGCTTTACTGGGGGCGTGAATCAGCCCCAGCATTTT.

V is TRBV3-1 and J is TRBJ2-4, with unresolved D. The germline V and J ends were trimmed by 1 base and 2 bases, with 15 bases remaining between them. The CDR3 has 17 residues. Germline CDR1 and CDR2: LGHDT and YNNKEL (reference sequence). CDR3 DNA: TGTGCCAGCAGCCAAGGCCCTGAGAGACCTACCAAAAACATTCAGTACTTC. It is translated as CASSQGPERPTKNIQYF.

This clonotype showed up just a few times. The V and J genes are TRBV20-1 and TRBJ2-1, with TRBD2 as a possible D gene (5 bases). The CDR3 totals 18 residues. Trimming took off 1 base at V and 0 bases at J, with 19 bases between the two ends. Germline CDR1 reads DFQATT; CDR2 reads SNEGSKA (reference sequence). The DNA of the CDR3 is TGCAGTGCTAGAGTCCAGAATACTAGACAAAGCTCCTACAATGAGCAGTTCTTC. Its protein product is CSARVQNTRQSSYNEQFF.

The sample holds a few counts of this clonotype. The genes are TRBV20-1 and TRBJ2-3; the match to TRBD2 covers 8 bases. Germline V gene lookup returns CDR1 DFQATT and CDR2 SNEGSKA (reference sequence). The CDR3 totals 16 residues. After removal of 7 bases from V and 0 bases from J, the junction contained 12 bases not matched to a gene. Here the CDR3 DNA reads TGCAGTGAAGGTTTTAGAGGCGGGGGGAGCACAGATACGCAGTATTTT. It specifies CSEGFRGGGSTDTQYF.

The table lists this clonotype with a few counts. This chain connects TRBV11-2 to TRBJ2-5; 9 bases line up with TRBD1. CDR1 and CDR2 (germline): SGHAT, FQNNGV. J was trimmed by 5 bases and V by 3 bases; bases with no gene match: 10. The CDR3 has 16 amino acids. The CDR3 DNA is TGTGCCAGCAGCTTCGGGACAGGGCTGAAGGAGGAGACCCAGTACTTC. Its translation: CASSFGTGLKEETQYF.

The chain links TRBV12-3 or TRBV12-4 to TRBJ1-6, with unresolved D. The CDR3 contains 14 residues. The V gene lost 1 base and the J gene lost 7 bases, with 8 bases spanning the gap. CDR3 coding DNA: TGTGCCAGCAGTTTAGGACAACACAATTCACCCCTCCACTTT. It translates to CASSLGQHNSPLHF.

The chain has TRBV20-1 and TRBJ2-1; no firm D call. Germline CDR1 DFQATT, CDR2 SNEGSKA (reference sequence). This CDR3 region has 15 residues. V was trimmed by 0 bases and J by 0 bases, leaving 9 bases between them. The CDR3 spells CSARDVGSSYNEQFF. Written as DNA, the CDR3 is TGCAGTGCTAGAGATGTAGGCAGCTCCTACAATGAGCAGTTCTTC.

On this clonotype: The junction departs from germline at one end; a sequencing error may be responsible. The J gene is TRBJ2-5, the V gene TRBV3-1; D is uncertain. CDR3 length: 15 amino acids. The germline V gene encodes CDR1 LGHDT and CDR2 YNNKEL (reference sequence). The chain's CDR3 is CACSQDFVVAETQYF. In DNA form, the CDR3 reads TGTGCCTGCAGCCAAGATTTTGTGGTGGCAGAGACCCAGTACTTC.

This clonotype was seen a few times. This CDR3 is CASSTQQQNTEAFF. The CDR3 region has the DNA TGTGCCAGCAGTACTCAACAGCAGAACACTGAAGCTTTCTTT. V usage is TRBV28 and J usage is TRBJ1-1; D not certain. In germline, CDR1 is MDHEN, CDR2 SYDVKM. This CDR3 is built from 14 residues. Trimming stripped 5 bases from V and 1 base from J, with 11 bases between.

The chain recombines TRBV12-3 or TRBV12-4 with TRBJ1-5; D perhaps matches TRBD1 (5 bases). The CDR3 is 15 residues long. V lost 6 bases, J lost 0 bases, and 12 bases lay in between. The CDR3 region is CASSPRGNSNQPQHF. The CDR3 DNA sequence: TGTGCCAGCAGCCCACGGGGGAATAGCAATCAGCCCCAGCATTTT.

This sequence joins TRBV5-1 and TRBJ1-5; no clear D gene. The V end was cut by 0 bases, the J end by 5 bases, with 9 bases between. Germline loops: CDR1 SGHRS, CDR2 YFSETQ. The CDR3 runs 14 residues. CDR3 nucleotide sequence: TGCGCCAGCAGCTTGGAAGGTGGGGATCAGCCCCAGCATTTT. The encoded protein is CASSLEGGDQPQHF.

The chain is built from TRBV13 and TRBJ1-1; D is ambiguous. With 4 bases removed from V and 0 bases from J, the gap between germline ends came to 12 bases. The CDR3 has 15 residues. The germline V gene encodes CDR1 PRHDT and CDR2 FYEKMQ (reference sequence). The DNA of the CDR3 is TGTGCCAGCAGCTCCGCACAGCTTATGAACACTGAAGCTTTCTTT. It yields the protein CASSSAQLMNTEAFF.

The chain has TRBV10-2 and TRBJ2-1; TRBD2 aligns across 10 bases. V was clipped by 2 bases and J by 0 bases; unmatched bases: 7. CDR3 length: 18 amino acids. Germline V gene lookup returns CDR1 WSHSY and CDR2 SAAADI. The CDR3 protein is CASSEPSSSGSSYNEQFF. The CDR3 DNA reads TGCGCCAGCAGTGAGCCAAGCTCTAGCGGGAGCTCCTACAATGAGCAGTTCTTC.

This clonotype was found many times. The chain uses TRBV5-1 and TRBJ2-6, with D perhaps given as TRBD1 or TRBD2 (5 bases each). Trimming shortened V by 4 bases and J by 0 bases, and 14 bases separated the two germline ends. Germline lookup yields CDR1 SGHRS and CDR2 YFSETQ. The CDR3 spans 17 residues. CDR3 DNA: TGCGCCAGCAGCCAAGGGACGTTAAGCTCTGGGGCCAACGTCCTGACTTTC. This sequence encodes CASSQGTLSSGANVLTF.

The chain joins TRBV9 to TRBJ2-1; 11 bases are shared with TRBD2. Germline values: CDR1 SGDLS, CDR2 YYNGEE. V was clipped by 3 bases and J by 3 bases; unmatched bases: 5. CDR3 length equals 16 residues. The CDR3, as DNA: TGTGCCAGCAGCGCAGGCGGGACTAGCGGCTACAATGAGCAGTTCTTC. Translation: CASSAGGTSGYNEQFF.

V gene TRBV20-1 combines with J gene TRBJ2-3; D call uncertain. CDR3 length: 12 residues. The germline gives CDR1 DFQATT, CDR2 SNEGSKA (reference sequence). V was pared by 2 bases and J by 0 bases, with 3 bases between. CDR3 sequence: CSARQSTDTQYF. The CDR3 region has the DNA TGCAGTGCTAGACAGAGCACAGATACGCAGTATTTT.

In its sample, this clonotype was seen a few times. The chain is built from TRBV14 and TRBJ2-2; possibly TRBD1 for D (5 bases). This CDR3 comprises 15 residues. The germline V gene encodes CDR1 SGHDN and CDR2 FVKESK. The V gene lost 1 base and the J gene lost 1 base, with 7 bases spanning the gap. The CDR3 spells CASSQVTGNTGELFF. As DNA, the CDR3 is TGTGCCAGCAGCCAAGTTACAGGGAACACCGGGGAGCTGTTTTTT.

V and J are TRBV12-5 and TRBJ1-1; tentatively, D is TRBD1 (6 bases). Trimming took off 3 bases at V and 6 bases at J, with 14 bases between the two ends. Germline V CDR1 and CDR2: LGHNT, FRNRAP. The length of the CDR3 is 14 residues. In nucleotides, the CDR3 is TGTGCTAGTGGTTTCTCCCCGGGGGGCCCTGAAGCTTTCTTT. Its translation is CASGFSPGGPEAFF.

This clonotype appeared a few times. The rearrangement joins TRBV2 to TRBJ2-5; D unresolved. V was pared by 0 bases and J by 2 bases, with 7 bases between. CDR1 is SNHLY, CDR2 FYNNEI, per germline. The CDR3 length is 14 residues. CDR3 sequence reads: CASSEARLQETQYF. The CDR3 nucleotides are TGTGCCAGCAGTGAAGCGCGGCTACAAGAGACCCAGTACTTC. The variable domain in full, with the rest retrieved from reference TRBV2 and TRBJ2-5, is EPEVTQTPSHQVTQMGQEVILRCVPISNHLYFYWYRQILGQKVEFLVSFYNNEISEKSEIFDDQFSVERPDGSNFTLKIRSTKLEDSAMYFCASSEARLQETQYFGPGTRLLVL.

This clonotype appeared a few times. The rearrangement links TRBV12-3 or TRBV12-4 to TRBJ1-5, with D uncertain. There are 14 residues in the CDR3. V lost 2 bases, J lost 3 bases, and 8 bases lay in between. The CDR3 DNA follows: TGTGCCAGCAGTTTACTACCGAACAATCAGCCCCAGCATTTT. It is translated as CASSLLPNNQPQHF.

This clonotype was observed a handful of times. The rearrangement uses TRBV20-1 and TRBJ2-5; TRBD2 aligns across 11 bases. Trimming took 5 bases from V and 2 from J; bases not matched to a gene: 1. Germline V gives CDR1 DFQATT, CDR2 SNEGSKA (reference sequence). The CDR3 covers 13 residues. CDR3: CSAWTSGQETQYF. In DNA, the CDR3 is TGCAGTGCTTGGACTAGCGGGCAAGAGACCCAGTACTTC.

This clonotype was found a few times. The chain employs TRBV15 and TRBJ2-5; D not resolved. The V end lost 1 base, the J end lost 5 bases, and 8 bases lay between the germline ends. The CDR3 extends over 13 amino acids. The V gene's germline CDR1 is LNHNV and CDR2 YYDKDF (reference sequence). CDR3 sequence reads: CATSRVGRETQYF. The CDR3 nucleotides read TGTGCCACCAGCAGAGTAGGGCGGGAGACCCAGTACTTC. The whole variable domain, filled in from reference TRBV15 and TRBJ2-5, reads DAMVIQNPRYQVTQFGKPVTLSCSQTLNHNVMYWYQQKSSQAPKLLFHYYDKDFNNEADTPDNFQSRRPNTSFCFLDIRSPGLGDTAMYLCATSRVGRETQYFGPGTRLLVL.

This chain's CDR3 is CASSKTPLSYNEQFF. Written as DNA, the CDR3 is TGTGCCAGCAGCAAGACACCTCTCTCCTACAATGAGCAGTTCTTC. The J gene is TRBJ2-1, the V gene TRBV7-6; D not resolved. The CDR3 has 15 residues. Germline assignment: CDR1 SGHVS and CDR2 FNYEAQ. With 5 bases removed from V and 0 bases from J, the gap between germline ends came to 11 bases.

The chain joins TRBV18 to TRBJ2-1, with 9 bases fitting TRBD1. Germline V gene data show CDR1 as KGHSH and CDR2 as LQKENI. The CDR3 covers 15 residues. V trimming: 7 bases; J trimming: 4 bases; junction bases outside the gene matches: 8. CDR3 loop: CASLFGTGLYNEQFF. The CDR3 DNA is TGTGCCAGCTTGTTCGGGACAGGGCTTTACAATGAGCAGTTCTTC.

CDR3 in DNA: TGTGCCAGCAGCTACGGACAGGGGATCGAGCTGTTTTTT. This sequence encodes CASSYGQGIELFF. The chain couples TRBV11-2 to TRBJ2-2; 9 bases match TRBD1. CDR3 size: 13 residues. The V gene's germline CDR1 is SGHAT and CDR2 FQNNGV. V gave up 4 bases and J gave up 11 bases; unmatched junction bases: 5.

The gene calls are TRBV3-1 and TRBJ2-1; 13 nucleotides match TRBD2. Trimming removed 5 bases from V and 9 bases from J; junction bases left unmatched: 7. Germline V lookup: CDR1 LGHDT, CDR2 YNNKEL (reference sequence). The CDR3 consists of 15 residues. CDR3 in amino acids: CASSSTSGRGGEQFF. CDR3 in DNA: TGTGCCAGCAGCTCCACTAGCGGGAGGGGAGGTGAGCAGTTCTTC.

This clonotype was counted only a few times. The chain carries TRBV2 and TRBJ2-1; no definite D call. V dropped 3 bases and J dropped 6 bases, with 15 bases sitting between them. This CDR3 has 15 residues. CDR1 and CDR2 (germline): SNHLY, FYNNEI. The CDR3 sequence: CASSDHFWQSNEQFF. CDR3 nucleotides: TGTGCCAGCAGTGATCATTTCTGGCAGTCCAATGAGCAGTTCTTC. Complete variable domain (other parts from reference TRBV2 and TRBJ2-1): EPEVTQTPSHQVTQMGQEVILRCVPISNHLYFYWYRQILGQKVEFLVSFYNNEISEKSEIFDDQFSVERPDGSNFTLKIRSTKLEDSAMYFCASSDHFWQSNEQFFGPGTRLTVL.

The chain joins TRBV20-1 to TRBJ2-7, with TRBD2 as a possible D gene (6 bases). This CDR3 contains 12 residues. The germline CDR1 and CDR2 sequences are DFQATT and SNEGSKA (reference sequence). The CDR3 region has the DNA TGCAGCGCCATGGGGGGAACCTACGAGCAGTACGTC. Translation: CSAMGGTYEQYV.

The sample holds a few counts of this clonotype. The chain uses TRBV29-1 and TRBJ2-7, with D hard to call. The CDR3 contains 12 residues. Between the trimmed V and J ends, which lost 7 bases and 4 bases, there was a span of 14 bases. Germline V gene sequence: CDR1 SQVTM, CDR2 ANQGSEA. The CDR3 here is CSASERSYEQYF. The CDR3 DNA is TGCAGCGCCAGCGAGAGGTCATACGAGCAGTACTTC.

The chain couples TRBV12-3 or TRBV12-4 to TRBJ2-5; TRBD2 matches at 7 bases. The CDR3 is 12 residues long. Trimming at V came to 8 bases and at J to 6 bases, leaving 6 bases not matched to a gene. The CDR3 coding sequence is TGTGCCAGCTCGGTGGGGGGGAAGACCCAGTACTTC. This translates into CASSVGGKTQYF.